This TCR beta chain derives from a study of blood T cells in healthy people across ages. Study-wide results and caveats: Unknown donor CMV status possibly confounded expanded clonotype changes.

This clonotype was counted only a few times. Its antigen is not known. The CDR3 is 15 residues long. Germline CDR1 is MNHEY and CDR2 is SMNVEV (reference sequence). The ends were cut back, 3 bases at V and 1 base at J, with 12 bases in the middle. Next came a second PCR, run for about 7 to 12 cycles, which used a sample-barcoded 5' primer along with a J-beta primer mix. With 12 random nucleotides, a template-switch adaptor tagged each individual cDNA molecule. In TCRdb, the 5' RACE reads were re-called with MiXCR into one record per CDR3 protein. The sample has around 2 million distinct CDR3 sequences, about 39% seen once; the top ten hold approximately 22%. Total RNA extracted from each sample amounted to at least 5.5 micrograms.

The V gene is TRBV27, the J gene TRBJ1-1, with a weak D call TRBD1 (5 bases). The origin of this receptor is a human donor in good health. The sample taken for sequencing was blood. This CDR3 is CASSFNPGANTEAFF. The CDR3 nucleotides read TGTGCCAGCAGTTTCAATCCCGGGGCGAACACTGAAGCTTTCTTT.